This entry lists 13 T cell receptor beta chains sequenced from one sample in a study of blood T cell repertoires in COVID-19 (dated by TCRdb to the early 2020s). The protocol used for the library was the immunoSEQ multiplex PCR assay. Not all clones reach the TCRdb copy of this immuneACCESS table, which keeps in-frame sequences only. Checked studies attribute under half of the gap to unresolved V genes and leave the rest unexplained. The sample data list approximately 240,000 clones, and roughly 82% of these were observed just once. The ten largest clones add up to nearly 5% of the sample. Sequenced sample: peripheral blood. All receptors come from an elderly woman with active or convalescent COVID-19.

V and J are TRBV6-4 and TRBJ1-5; 8 bases line up with TRBD1. V lost 6 bases and J lost 6; bases outside the gene matches: 4. This CDR3 is built from 13 residues. Germline V CDR1 and CDR2: MRHNA, SNTAGT. The CDR3 loop is CASSRGPGQPQHF. The CDR3 bases are TGTGCCAGCAGCAGGGGGCCGGGTCAGCCCCAGCATTTT.

The chain joins TRBV11-2 to TRBJ2-7; D is uncertain. CDR1 is SGHAT, CDR2 FQNNGV, per germline. The length of the CDR3 is 14 residues. V was clipped by 3 bases and J by 0 bases, with 9 bases between them. The CDR3: CASSFELSSYEQYF. The CDR3 DNA is TGTGCCAGCAGCTTTGAGCTTTCCTCCTACGAGCAGTACTTC.

The J gene is TRBJ2-5, the V gene TRBV5-4, with TRBD2 matching 12 bases. V was pared by 4 bases and J by 3 bases, with 4 bases of the junction left unmatched. The CDR3 consists of 15 residues. Looked up from germline, CDR1 is SGHNT and CDR2 is YYREEE (reference sequence). CDR3 bases: TGTGCCAGCAGCGACCGGACTAGCGGGGAAGAGACCCAGTACTTC. Translation gives CASSDRTSGEETQYF.

V gene TRBV27 combines with J gene TRBJ1-2, with 8 nucleotides matching TRBD1. CDR1 is MNHEY, CDR2 SMNVEV, per germline (reference sequence). The J segment lost 7 bases and the V segment lost 7 bases, leaving 8 bases of the junction unmatched. This CDR3 has 13 residues. For the CDR3, the DNA is TGTGCCAGCACCCCGGACAGGGTCTCTGGCTACACCTTC. Residues: CASTPDRVSGYTF.

The chain couples TRBV28 to TRBJ1-4; the D is unclear. The V gene lost 2 bases and the J gene lost 4 bases, with 11 bases spanning the gap. Germline V lookup: CDR1 MDHEN, CDR2 SYDVKM. The CDR3 is 15 residues long. Here the CDR3 DNA reads TGTGCCAGCAGTTTACCCCGGGGTTATAATGAAAAACTGTTTTTT. As protein: CASSLPRGYNEKLFF.

This clone showed up just once. V is TRBV5-1 and J is TRBJ2-7; no firm D call. Germline V gene lookup returns CDR1 SGHRS and CDR2 YFSETQ. The CDR3 loop spans 13 amino acids. The V and J ends lost 1 base and 7 bases respectively, with 12 bases between them. CDR3 residues: CASSLFPGQEQYF. The DNA of the CDR3 is TGCGCCAGCAGCTTGTTCCCGGGTCAGGAGCAGTACTTC.

The chain carries TRBV12-3 or TRBV12-4 and TRBJ2-7, with 8 bases that match TRBD1. Unmatched junction bases numbered 3, after V lost 8 bases and J lost 6 bases. The length of the CDR3 is 11 residues. The DNA for the CDR3 is TGTGCCAGCGGCGACAGGGGCGAGCAGTACTTC. Amino acid sequence: CASGDRGEQYF.

V usage is TRBV7-2 and J usage is TRBJ2-3; D remains ambiguous. The V gene's germline CDR1 is SGHTA and CDR2 FQGNSA. The CDR3 is 13 residues long. V lost 1 base, J lost 4 bases, and 6 bases lay in between. CDR3 sequence: CASSLVWPDTQYF. CDR3 coding DNA: TGTGCCAGCAGCTTAGTGTGGCCAGATACGCAGTATTTT.

This chain uses TRBV29-1 with TRBJ2-3; a possible D gene is TRBD2 (6 bases). The CDR3 sequence is 13 residues long. Trimming left V 7 bases short and J 5 bases short, with 16 bases between. Germline V gene lookup returns CDR1 SQVTM and CDR2 ANQGSEA. This CDR3 is CSGGEAVGDTQYF. The CDR3 nucleotides are TGCAGCGGGGGGGAAGCGGTAGGAGATACGCAGTATTTT.

The J gene is TRBJ2-3, the V gene TRBV15, with 8 nucleotides matching TRBD2. Germline V CDR1 and CDR2: LNHNV, YYDKDF (reference sequence). The CDR3 is 16 residues long. V was clipped by 8 bases and J by 1 base; unmatched bases: 11. The CDR3 protein is CATAGLAGVGTDTQYF. CDR3 coding DNA: TGTGCCACCGCCGGACTAGCTGGAGTGGGCACAGATACGCAGTATTTT.

The chain links TRBV24-1 to TRBJ2-5; 12 bases match TRBD2. This CDR3 is 16 amino acids long. Losses at the gene ends were 3 bases for V and 2 bases for J; bases not matched to a gene: 3. The germline V gene encodes CDR1 KGHDR and CDR2 SFDVKD. The CDR3 is CATSDASGGVQETQYF. The CDR3 DNA reads as TGTGCCACCAGTGATGCTAGCGGGGGGGTGCAAGAGACCCAGTACTTC.

The rearrangement joins TRBV5-5 to TRBJ1-2; D remains unclear. The CDR3 extends over 13 amino acids. The germline gives CDR1 SGHKS, CDR2 YYEKEE (reference sequence). V dropped 0 bases and J dropped 4 bases, with 7 bases sitting between them. This CDR3 is CASSLGQIYGYTF. The DNA of the CDR3 is TGTGCCAGCAGCTTGGGGCAGATCTATGGCTACACCTTC.

The V call is TRBV25-1, the J call TRBJ1-2; possibly TRBD1 for D (6 bases). Germline values: CDR1 MGHDK, CDR2 SYGVNS. This CDR3 has 14 amino acids. V was trimmed by 4 bases and J by 1 base, leaving 10 bases between them. The CDR3 loop is CASSVQGLNYGYTF. The CDR3 DNA follows: TGTGCCAGCAGTGTTCAGGGGCTTAACTATGGCTACACCTTC.